This T cell receptor beta chain originates from a study of blood T cell repertoires in COVID-19. Looking at the study overall: Sources were T cells, B-cell-depleted T cells, or PBMCs; the material itself was cDNA or gDNA.

The CDR3 consists of 14 residues. Germline CDR1 WNHNN, CDR2 SYGVQD (reference sequence). V gave up 8 bases and J gave up 5 bases; unmatched junction bases: 7. In the original workflow: Reference gene primer amplification gave nucleated cell count estimates. The protocol was immunoSEQ multiplex PCR, while the TCRdb copy is restricted to in-frame clones and leaves out a portion. D and trimming were read from the DNA, whereas the V and J calls and clone size are those reported in that table. The repertoire includes 400,000 or so clones, 85% to 90% of them detected once, and about 1.1% sits in the top ten.

The TCR comes from a man aged 30 to 39 who had recovered from COVID-19. The specimen sequenced was PBMCs or T cells enriched from blood (not recorded which). J is TRBJ2-2 and V is TRBV10-1; 8 nucleotides line up with TRBD2. The CDR3 DNA reads as TGCGCCAGCCTCGGAGCGGGAGAGACCGGGGAGCTGTTTTTT. It codes for CASLGAGETGELFF.